These 23 T cell receptor beta chains share one sample of origin, sequenced in a study of blood T cell repertoires in COVID-19. Clones were sequenced by immunoSEQ multiplex PCR, and TCRdb holds only the in-frame ones, with some missing. The repertoire holds about 480,000 clones, with roughly 85% as singletons. The source material was PBMCs or T cells enriched from blood (not recorded which). These receptors were taken from a woman in her late teens or twenties with acute COVID-19.

The sample holds one count of this clone. The chain carries TRBV27 and TRBJ1-3; TRBD1 matches at 11 bases. Germline V lookup: CDR1 MNHEY, CDR2 SMNVEV (reference sequence). V dropped 5 bases and J dropped 2; count of bases not matched to a gene: 14. The CDR3 totals 19 residues. The CDR3 protein is CASSQTTIGQGAAGNTIYF. In nucleotides, the CDR3 is TGTGCCAGCAGTCAAACTACGATCGGACAGGGGGCAGCTGGAAACACCATATATTTT.

The chain has TRBV7-3 and TRBJ2-1, with a tentative D call TRBD1 (6 bases). There are 16 residues in the CDR3. Per germline, CDR1 SGHTA and CDR2 FQGTGA. Between the trimmed V and J ends, which lost 1 base and 10 bases, there was a span of 20 bases. CDR3 loop: CASSLNGGRTYGEQFF. Here the CDR3 DNA reads TGTGCCAGCAGCTTAAATGGGGGCAGGACCTACGGGGAGCAGTTCTTC.

The chain links TRBV7-9 to TRBJ2-1, with TRBD2 matching 12 bases. There are 16 residues in the CDR3. V dropped 5 bases and J dropped 9; count of bases not matched to a gene: 11. The germline CDR1 and CDR2 sequences are SEHNR and FQNEAQ (reference sequence). The CDR3 sequence: CASSKTTSGRISEQFF. CDR3 coding DNA: TGTGCCAGCAGCAAAACGACTAGCGGGAGAATTAGTGAGCAGTTCTTC. The full variable domain, in which reference TRBV7-9 and TRBJ2-1 provide the parts outside the CDR3, is DTGVSQNPRHKITKRGQNVTFRCDPISEHNRLYWYRQTLGQGPEFLTYFQNEAQLEKSRLLSDRFSAERPKGSFSTLEIQRTEQGDSAMYLCASSKTTSGRISEQFFGPGTRLTVL.

The gene calls are TRBV20-1 and TRBJ2-2; 8 nucleotides agree with TRBD1. Trimming at V came to 4 bases and at J to 14 bases, leaving 6 bases not matched to a gene. Germline V gene lookup returns CDR1 DFQATT and CDR2 SNEGSKA (reference sequence). There are 11 residues in the CDR3. CDR3: CSATVQGGLFF. In DNA form, the CDR3 reads TGCAGTGCTACGGTACAGGGGGGACTGTTTTTT.

This rearrangement joins TRBV19 to TRBJ1-5, with 11 bases identical to TRBD1. The V segment lost 3 bases and the J segment 0 bases; nucleotides outside the gene matches: 4. Germline CDR1 is LNHDA and CDR2 is SQIVND (reference sequence). The CDR3 is made up of 17 amino acids. CDR3: CASSIEGTGGSNQPQHF. CDR3 DNA: TGTGCCAGTAGTATTGAGGGGACAGGGGGTAGCAATCAGCCCCAGCATTTT.

The V and J genes are TRBV12-3 or TRBV12-4 and TRBJ2-3; the match to TRBD1 covers 8 bases. This CDR3 comprises 13 residues. Trimming cost V 6 bases and J 5 bases; bases outside gene matches: 4. The CDR3 region has the DNA TGTGCCAGCAGGCAGGGGGCTAGAGATACGCAGTATTTT. Translating it yields CASRQGARDTQYF.

Comment on this clone: This sample includes further DNA sequences coding for the same CDR3. J is TRBJ2-3 and V is TRBV11-2, with D possibly being TRBD1 (7 bases). The V gene's germline CDR1 is SGHAT and CDR2 FQNNGV. This CDR3 comprises 15 residues. Trimming shortened V by 1 base and J by 2 bases, and 10 bases separated the two germline ends. In DNA, the CDR3 is TGTGCCAGCAGCTTAGCAGGGGGACTCACAGATACGCAGTATTTT. This sequence encodes CASSLAGGLTDTQYF. The full variable domain, with the rest looked up from reference TRBV11-2 and TRBJ2-3, is EAGVAQSPRYKIIEKRQSVAFWCNPISGHATLYWYQQILGQGPKLLIQFQNNGVVDDSQLPKDRFSAERLKGVDSTLKIQPAKLEDSAVYLCASSLAGGLTDTQYFGPGTRLTVL.

The chain recombines TRBV15 with TRBJ2-7, with D maybe TRBD1 (5 bases). Trimming removed 0 bases at V and 4 bases at J, with 10 bases between. CDR3 size: 14 residues. Looked up from germline, CDR1 is LNHNV and CDR2 is YYDKDF (reference sequence). The CDR3: CATSRDFRVYEQYF. The CDR3 nucleotides are TGTGCCACCAGCAGAGATTTCAGGGTATACGAGCAGTACTTC.

The rearrangement uses TRBV9 and TRBJ2-7; a weak D match, TRBD2 (6 bases). Germline lookup yields CDR1 SGDLS and CDR2 YYNGEE. V was cut by 0 bases and J by 0 bases, with 10 bases left in between. This CDR3 has 15 residues. The CDR3 region has the DNA TGTGCCAGCAGCGTAGGCGGCGGGACCTCCTACGAGCAGTACTTC. It specifies CASSVGGGTSYEQYF. Full variable domain (rest looked up from reference TRBV9 and TRBJ2-7): DSGVTQTPKHLITATGQRVTLRCSPRSGDLSVYWYQQSLDQGLQFLIQYYNGEERAKGNILERFSAQQFPDLHSELNLSSLELGDSALYFCASSVGGGTSYEQYFGPGTRLTVT.

The rearrangement joins TRBV6-1 to TRBJ1-1; D perhaps matches TRBD1 (5 bases). Trimming cost V 2 bases and J 5 bases, with 12 bases left between them. The CDR3 loop spans 14 amino acids. The germline CDR1 and CDR2 sequences are MNHNS and SASEGT. The CDR3 region has the DNA TGTGCCAGCAGTGAATATCGTAGGGGAACTGAAGCTTTCTTT. Its translation: CASSEYRRGTEAFF.

The genes are TRBV21-1 and TRBJ2-7; the table's D call of TRBD2 was not tested on the DNA. TRBV21-1 is flagged as a pseudogene. This CDR3 is built from 12 residues. CDR3: CASSARNHEQYF. CDR3 DNA sequence: TGTGCCAGCAGCGCGAGGAACCACGAGCAGTACTTC.

V is TRBV7-9 and J is TRBJ1-2; 7 bases line up with TRBD1. CDR3 length: 14 residues. CDR1 is SEHNR and CDR2 is FQNEAQ in the germline V gene (reference sequence). J was trimmed by 1 base and V by 3 bases; bases with no gene match: 2. The CDR3 coding sequence is TGTGCCAGCAGCTTCACAGGGGTTAACTATGGCTACACCTTC. This translates into CASSFTGVNYGYTF.

The rearrangement uses TRBV4-1 and TRBJ2-4; weak D call: TRBD1 (6 bases). The V gene's germline CDR1 is MGHRA and CDR2 YSYEKL. The CDR3 contains 16 residues. The V end lost 2 bases, the J end lost 10 bases, and 21 bases lay between the germline ends. CDR3 amino acids: CASSQPTGTPVGIQYF. CDR3 sequence (DNA): TGCGCCAGCAGCCAACCGACCGGGACACCCGTAGGAATTCAGTACTTC.

V usage is TRBV3-1 (or the pseudogene TRBV3-2) and J usage is TRBJ2-5; 11 bases line up with TRBD2. The CDR3 consists of 16 residues. J lost 5 bases, V lost 1 base, and 6 bases had no gene match. CDR1 and CDR2 (germline): LGHDT, YNNKEL (reference sequence). DNA for the CDR3: TGTGCCAGCAGCCAAGTTCTAGCGGGGGGTAGGGAGACCCAGTACTTC. As protein: CASSQVLAGGRETQYF.

The chain combines TRBV7-2 with TRBJ1-2; TRBD1 matches 8 bases. Germline lookup yields CDR1 SGHTA and CDR2 FQGNSA. The V segment lost 5 bases and the J segment 5 bases; nucleotides outside the gene matches: 10. The CDR3 is 15 residues long. This CDR3 is CASSADRTGRYGYTF. The CDR3 coding sequence is TGTGCCAGCAGCGCAGATCGGACAGGGAGGTATGGCTACACCTTC.

This chain uses TRBV7-8 with TRBJ1-1; TRBD1 might be the D (6 bases). The length of the CDR3 is 14 residues. Trimming stripped 3 bases from V and 2 bases from J, with 10 bases between. Germline V CDR1 and CDR2: SGHVS, FQNEAQ. CDR3 coding DNA: TGTGCCAGCAGCTTTGAGGGGGTTAACACTGAAGCTTTCTTT. This translates into CASSFEGVNTEAFF. Complete variable domain (other parts from reference TRBV7-8 and TRBJ1-1): GAGVSQSPRYKVAKRGQDVALRCDPISGHVSLFWYQQALGQGPEFLTYFQNEAQLDKSGLPSDRFFAERPEGSVSTLKIQRTQQEDSAVYLCASSFEGVNTEAFFGQGTRLTVV.

The V call is TRBV6-5, the J call TRBJ1-5, with 8 bases lining up with TRBD1. The J segment lost 4 bases and the V segment lost 6 bases, leaving 2 bases of the junction unmatched. The CDR3 spans 13 residues. The germline gives CDR1 MNHEY, CDR2 SVGAGI. The CDR3, as DNA: TGTGCCAGCAGAGACAGGGGTAATCAGCCCCAGCATTTT. Amino acid sequence: CASRDRGNQPQHF.

This clone was recorded a few times. The V call is TRBV3-1 (or the pseudogene TRBV3-2), the J call TRBJ2-5; 10 nucleotides line up with TRBD2. Per the germline V gene, CDR1 is LGHDT and CDR2 is YNNKEL (reference sequence). J lost 4 bases, V lost 2 bases, and 4 bases had no gene match. This CDR3 spans 15 amino acids. The CDR3 DNA sequence: TGTGCCAGCAGCCAAACTAGCGGGGAGTCAGAGACCCAGTACTTC. The encoded protein is CASSQTSGESETQYF.

The chain is built from TRBV6-1 and TRBJ2-6, with 8 nucleotides matching TRBD1. V dropped 2 bases and J dropped 0; count of bases not matched to a gene: 6. Germline values: CDR1 MNHNS, CDR2 SASEGT. The CDR3 totals 18 residues. CDR3 in amino acids: CASSEFIGQGSGANVLTF. The CDR3 DNA sequence: TGTGCCAGCAGTGAATTTATCGGACAGGGCTCTGGGGCCAACGTCCTGACTTTC.

J is TRBJ2-1 and V is TRBV5-4, with a possible D match to TRBD1 (6 bases). The germline V and J ends were trimmed by 6 bases and 7 bases, with 17 bases remaining between them. Germline-derived CDR1 and CDR2 are SGHNT and YYREEE (reference sequence). The CDR3 spans 14 residues. CDR3 sequence reads: CASTPRQGINEQFF. As DNA, the CDR3 is TGTGCCAGCACACCTCGTCAGGGGATAAATGAGCAGTTCTTC.

The chain joins TRBV7-9 to TRBJ1-2; maybe TRBD1 (6 bases). The CDR3 spans 13 residues. The V end lost 5 bases, the J end lost 10 bases, and 17 bases lay between the germline ends. Looked up from germline, CDR1 is SEHNR and CDR2 is FQNEAQ (reference sequence). The DNA for the CDR3 is TGTGCCAGCAGCGACCCGAACAGGGACGCCTACACCTTC. The encoded protein is CASSDPNRDAYTF.

A few counts support this clone. The CDR3 DNA follows: TGTGCCAGCAGCCAAACTACAACTAATGAAAAACTGTTTTTT. Encoded protein: CASSQTTTNEKLFF. The genes are TRBV9 and TRBJ1-4; no definite D call. V lost 4 bases and J 0 bases, leaving 7 bases between the germline ends. This CDR3 has 14 residues. In germline, CDR1 is SGDLS, CDR2 YYNGEE.

This clone was recorded only once. The rearrangement joins TRBV9 to TRBJ1-1, with D tentatively TRBD1 (5 bases). V gave up 4 bases and J gave up 4 bases, with 11 bases separating them. Germline V gene sequence: CDR1 SGDLS, CDR2 YYNGEE. This CDR3 contains 13 residues. CDR3 sequence reads: CASSPGFRTEAFF. CDR3 sequence (DNA): TGTGCCAGCAGCCCAGGGTTTCGCACTGAAGCTTTCTTT.